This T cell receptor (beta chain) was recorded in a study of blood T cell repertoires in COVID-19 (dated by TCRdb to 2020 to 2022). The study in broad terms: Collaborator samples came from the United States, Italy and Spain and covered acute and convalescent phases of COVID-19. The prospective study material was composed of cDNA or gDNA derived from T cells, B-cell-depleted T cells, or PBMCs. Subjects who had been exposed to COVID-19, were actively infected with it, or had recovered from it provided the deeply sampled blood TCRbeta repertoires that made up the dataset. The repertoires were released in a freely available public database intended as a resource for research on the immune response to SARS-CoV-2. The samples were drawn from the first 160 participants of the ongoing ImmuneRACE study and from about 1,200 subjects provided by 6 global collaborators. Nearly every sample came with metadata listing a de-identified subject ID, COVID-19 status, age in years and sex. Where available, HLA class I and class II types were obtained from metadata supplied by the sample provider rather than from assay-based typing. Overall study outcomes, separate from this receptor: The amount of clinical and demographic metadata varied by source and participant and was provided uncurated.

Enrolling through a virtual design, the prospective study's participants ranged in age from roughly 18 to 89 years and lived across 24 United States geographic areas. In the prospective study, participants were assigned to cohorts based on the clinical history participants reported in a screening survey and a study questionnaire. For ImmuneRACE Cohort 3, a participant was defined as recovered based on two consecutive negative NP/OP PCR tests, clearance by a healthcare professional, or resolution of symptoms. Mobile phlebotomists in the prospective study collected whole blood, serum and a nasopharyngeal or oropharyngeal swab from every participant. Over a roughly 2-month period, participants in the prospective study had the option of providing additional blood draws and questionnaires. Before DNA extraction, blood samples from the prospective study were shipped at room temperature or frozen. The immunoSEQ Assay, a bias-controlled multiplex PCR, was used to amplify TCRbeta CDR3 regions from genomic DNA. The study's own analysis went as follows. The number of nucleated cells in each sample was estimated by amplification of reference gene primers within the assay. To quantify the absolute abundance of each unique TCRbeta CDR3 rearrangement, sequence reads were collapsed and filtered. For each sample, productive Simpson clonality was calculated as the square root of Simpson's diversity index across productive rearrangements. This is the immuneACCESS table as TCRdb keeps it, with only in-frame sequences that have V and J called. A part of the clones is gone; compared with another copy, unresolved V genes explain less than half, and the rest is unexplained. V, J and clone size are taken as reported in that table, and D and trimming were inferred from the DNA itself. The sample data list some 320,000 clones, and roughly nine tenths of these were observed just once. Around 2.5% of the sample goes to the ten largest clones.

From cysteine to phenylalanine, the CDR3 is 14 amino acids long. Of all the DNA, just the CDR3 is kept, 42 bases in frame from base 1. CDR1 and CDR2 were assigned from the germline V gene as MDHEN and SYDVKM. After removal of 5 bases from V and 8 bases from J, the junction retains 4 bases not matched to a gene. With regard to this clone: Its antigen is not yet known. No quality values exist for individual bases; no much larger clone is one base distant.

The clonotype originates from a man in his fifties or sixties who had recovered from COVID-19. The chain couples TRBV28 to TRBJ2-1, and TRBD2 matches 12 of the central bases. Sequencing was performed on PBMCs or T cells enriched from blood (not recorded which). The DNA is TGTGCCAGCAGTCCGACTAGCGGGAGTTATGAGCAGTTCTTC. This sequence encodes CASSPTSGSYEQFF. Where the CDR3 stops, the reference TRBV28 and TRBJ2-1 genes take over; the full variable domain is DVKVTQSSRYLVKRTGEKVFLECVQDMDHENMFWYRQDPGLGLRLIYFSYDVKMKEKGDIPEGYSVSREKKERFSLILESASTNQTSMYLCASSPTSGSYEQFFGPGTRLTVL.